Reported below is one T cell receptor beta chain. The researchers put about 200,000 CFSE-labeled responder cells into plates with about 200,000 irradiated, violet-dye-labeled stimulator cells. Proliferating responders of the CD3+CD4+ and CD3+CD8+ phenotypes with low CFSE were sorted after the reaction. This CDR3 is built from 16 residues. Germline V gene sequence: CDR1 SEHNR, CDR2 FQNEAQ (reference sequence). V shed 5 bases and J 3 bases; nucleotides not matched to a gene: 11. These data belong to a study of graft-versus-host responses after intestinal transplantation. The protocol was immunoSEQ multiplex PCR, while the TCRdb copy is restricted to in-frame clones and leaves out a portion. The sample shows 12,000 to 15,000 clones, roughly a third of them seen only once. General study results and limits: Recipient marrow showed GvH clones, some seen first in ileum or blood.

The chain is built from TRBV7-9 and TRBJ1-1, with 8 bases that match TRBD1. Material: alloreactive CD4+ T cells from a mixed lymphocyte reaction culture, obtained before intestinal transplant. Sample subset: CFSE-low proliferating T cells sorted from roughly six-day pre-transplant mixed lymphocyte reaction (GvH or HvG direction). This clonotype was obtained from a human patient who received an intestinal transplant. CDR3 amino acids: CASSKSGGPKDTEAFF. The CDR3 DNA follows: TGTGCCAGCAGCAAGTCAGGGGGCCCTAAGGACACTGAAGCTTTCTTT.